Listed below are T cell receptor beta chains from one sample, sequenced in a study of radiotherapy plus CTLA-4 blockade in lung cancer. Method: immunoSEQ multiplex PCR; TCRdb's copy keeps in-frame clones and lacks some. Among 70,000 to 90,000 clones listed, 78% were seen once. Sequencing used peripheral blood, obtained from a patient treated with radiotherapy plus ipilimumab. The receptors were gathered from a human donor with non-small cell lung cancer whose response to radiotherapy plus ipilimumab could not be evaluated. Some clones in this sample may be carry-over from other donors' samples. The conserved cysteine and the conserved F or W are not part of the CDR3 here. A D gene is named only where the DNA matches it firmly. Clone size appears in some rows only: once, few, many, or a class for an expanded clone.

D gene,V gene,clone size,CDR3 protein
NA,TRBV6-5,NA,ASTATIVRTDTQY
NA,TRBV5-4,NA,ASSFRGAKGYT
NA,TRBV7-2,NA,ASSSQETQY
NA,TRBV5-1,NA,ASSQAGINPYNEQF
TRBD2,TRBV28,NA,ASTRGVQVYEQY
NA,TRBV28,NA,ASEIAQPYNEQF
TRBD2,TRBV19,NA,ASSIGLAGGGNEQF
NA,TRBV6-5,NA,ASSPIWGGTDTQY
TRBD2,TRBV7-2,NA,ASSWGLEGETQY
NA,TRBV6-5,NA,ASSFNRDLGQPQH
TRBD1,TRBV7-9,few,ASSSNRGLEDTQY
TRBD2,TRBV5-1,NA,ASSLGFAGGPGANVLT
NA,TRBV18,NA,ASSPPPRTGAF
TRBD2,TRBV9,NA,ASSVRGLAGPSSYNEQF
TRBD2,TRBV5-1,NA,ASSSGATSGGANEQF
NA,TRBV5-1,NA,ASSRGVDYGYT
NA,TRBV2,once,ASRSEGGYT
NA,TRBV11-2,NA,ASSSRTPVRGYT
NA,TRBV28,NA,ASSLAMGQGQPQH
NA,TRBV27,NA,ASSRRGGGSGYT
NA,TRBV7-6,NA,ASSSQGIGGYT
NA,TRBV4-1,NA,ASSQLSTGEQF
TRBD1,TRBV2,NA,ASTDRGNPGELF
TRBD2,TRBV4-2,NA,ASSQSSGGPYNEQF
NA,TRBV9,NA,ASSVGGGGGNTEAF
NA,TRBV2,NA,ASCLPGDNQPQH
TRBD1,TRBV27,NA,ASSLGQGFRYKQY
TRBD2,TRBV4-2,NA,ASSAGLAGTGTQY
TRBD1,TRBV4-2,many,ASSPGTGEVTQY
TRBD2,TRBV28,once,ASSSIAGAESYEQY
TRBD2,TRBV9,NA,ASSWGGAGANVLT
TRBD1,TRBV2,NA,ASIRDRNYEQY
TRBD1,TRBV5-6,NA,ASSLAIPGGTGVS
NA,TRBV4-1,few,ASSQGVPTIMDYGYT
NA,TRBV6-5,NA,ASNLGGSRDSPLH
TRBD1,TRBV7-2,NA,ASSLVGQSYEQY
TRBD2,TRBV19,NA,ASSIDGTSLNEQF
NA,TRBV5-1,NA,ASSLDVGTDTQY
NA,TRBV6-1,NA,ASSTDRDNEQF
NA,TRBV28,NA,ASSLGGLSNQPQH
TRBD2,TRBV6-5,few,ASSYRRGGYEQY
TRBD1,TRBV7-6,once,ASSPRTGGNTEAF
NA,TRBV21-1,NA,ASSISPSGGTKINSSYNEQF
NA,TRBV5-4,NA,ASRPYSSYEQY
NA,TRBV6-5,NA,ASSYREFNQPQH
TRBD1,TRBV19,NA,ASMRGTGAYSNQPQH
NA,TRBV15,few,ATRKEQQETQY
NA,TRBV7-2,NA,ASSFQGRGETQY
NA,TRBV9,NA,ASSGGPLDTQY
NA,TRBV4-2,NA,ASSQAGAAYEQY
NA,TRBV10-1,NA,ASNNAIETQY
NA,TRBV18,many,ASSPVIDFRGYEQY
TRBD1,TRBV10-2,once,ASSATSLGGEQF
TRBD2,TRBV28,few,ASSHRRGLAGGLLDEQF
NA,TRBV6-1,NA,ASSPSSYNSPLH
TRBD2,TRBV7-3,few,ASSLMGLAGGNEQF
NA,TRBV27,few,ASSSGIPYEQY
NA,TRBV29-1,NA,SVEGLSFNYGYT
NA,TRBV6-5,NA,ASSYSRGHRSPLH
TRBD1,TRBV7-3,NA,ASSTTTGVGIEAF